A selection of T cell receptor beta chains follows, all from one sample in a study of blood T cell repertoires in COVID-19. Repertoires were generated with immunoSEQ multiplex PCR, while TCRdb's copy carries only in-frame clones and drops some. This sample has 210,000 or so clones; 84% occur once, and the top ten carry approximately 5%. Sequences were obtained from peripheral blood. The receptors were sampled from a woman aged 65 to 85 with active or convalescent COVID-19. CDR3s include the opening cysteine and the closing phenylalanine or tryptophan. The order of the fields is J gene, V gene, D gene, clone size, CDR3 protein, CDR3 DNA. The D gene is left open where the match is weak. Clone sizes are given selectively: once, few, many, or a class where the clone is expanded.

j_call: TRBJ2-6
v_call: TRBV6-1
d_call: TRBD2
clone_size: .
cdr3_aa: CASSEAAGKGANVLTF
cdr3_nt: TGTGCCAGCAGTGAAGCAGCGGGAAAAGGGGCCAACGTCCTGACTTTC

j_call: TRBJ1-6
v_call: TRBV5-1
d_call: .
clone_size: .
cdr3_aa: CASSLGAGVSPLHF
cdr3_nt: TGCGCCAGCAGCTTGGGGGCAGGGGTGTCACCCCTCCACTTT

j_call: TRBJ1-1
v_call: TRBV5-5
d_call: .
clone_size: .
cdr3_aa: CASSLGGWAEAFF
cdr3_nt: TGTGCCAGCAGCTTGGGTGGATGGGCGGAAGCTTTCTTT

j_call: TRBJ2-3
v_call: TRBV9
d_call: TRBD2
clone_size: .
cdr3_aa: CASSGLRLAGIDTQYF
cdr3_nt: TGTGCCAGCAGCGGACTCCGACTAGCGGGTATAGATACGCAGTATTTT

j_call: TRBJ1-1
v_call: TRBV2
d_call: TRBD1
clone_size: .
cdr3_aa: CASSAPGQGNTEAFF
cdr3_nt: TGTGCCAGCAGTGCCCCGGGACAGGGTAACACTGAAGCTTTCTTT

j_call: TRBJ1-5
v_call: TRBV6-5
d_call: .
clone_size: .
cdr3_aa: CASSRGGGGQPQHF
cdr3_nt: TGTGCCAGCAGTCGGGGGGGAGGGGGTCAGCCCCAGCATTTT

j_call: TRBJ2-7
v_call: TRBV12-3/TRBV12-4
d_call: TRBD1
clone_size: .
cdr3_aa: CASSLNRGYEQYF
cdr3_nt: TGTGCCAGCAGCCTTAACAGGGGCTACGAGCAGTACTTC

j_call: TRBJ2-1
v_call: TRBV27
d_call: .
clone_size: few
cdr3_aa: CASSLWGQGANEQFF
cdr3_nt: TGTGCCAGCAGTTTATGGGGGCAGGGAGCAAATGAGCAGTTCTTC

j_call: TRBJ2-7
v_call: TRBV5-1
d_call: .
clone_size: .
cdr3_aa: CASSPRYGSYEQYF
cdr3_nt: TGCGCCAGCAGTCCAAGATACGGGAGCTACGAGCAGTACTTC

j_call: TRBJ2-1
v_call: TRBV5-6
d_call: .
clone_size: .
cdr3_aa: CASSLVTPSPYNEQFF
cdr3_nt: TGTGCCAGCAGCTTGGTGACTCCCTCTCCTTACAATGAGCAGTTCTTC

j_call: TRBJ2-3
v_call: TRBV12-5
d_call: TRBD2
clone_size: .
cdr3_aa: CASAKGLAGADTDTQYF
cdr3_nt: TGTGCTAGTGCCAAAGGACTAGCGGGGGCCGACACAGATACGCAGTATTTT

j_call: TRBJ2-1
v_call: TRBV12-5
d_call: TRBD2
clone_size: .
cdr3_aa: CASGLVGLTSGNEQFF
cdr3_nt: TGTGCTAGTGGTTTGGTCGGGCTAACTAGCGGGAATGAGCAGTTCTTC

j_call: TRBJ2-7
v_call: TRBV9
d_call: TRBD2
clone_size: .
cdr3_aa: CASSVGASGSYEQYF
cdr3_nt: TGTGCCAGCAGCGTGGGGGCTAGCGGGAGTTACGAGCAGTACTTC

j_call: TRBJ2-7
v_call: TRBV3-1/TRBV3-2
d_call: .
clone_size: .
cdr3_aa: CASSQGAHSSYEQYF
cdr3_nt: TGTGCCAGCAGCCAAGGGGCCCACAGTTCCTACGAGCAGTACTTC

j_call: TRBJ1-1
v_call: TRBV6-6
d_call: .
clone_size: .
cdr3_aa: CASSYSVRANTEAFF
cdr3_nt: TGTGCCAGCAGTTACTCGGTCAGGGCGAACACTGAAGCTTTCTTT

j_call: TRBJ2-7
v_call: TRBV6-6
d_call: TRBD1
clone_size: .
cdr3_aa: CASSYTGGGSYEQYF
cdr3_nt: TGTGCCAGCAGCTATACAGGGGGTGGTTCCTACGAGCAGTACTTC

j_call: TRBJ1-2
v_call: TRBV6-5
d_call: TRBD1
clone_size: .
cdr3_aa: CASSRQGVPWYGYTF
cdr3_nt: TGTGCCAGCAGCCGACAGGGGGTGCCATGGTATGGCTACACCTTC

j_call: TRBJ2-3
v_call: TRBV7-5
d_call: .
clone_size: .
cdr3_aa: CVRNSGRAPDTQYF
cdr3_nt: TGTGTCAGAAACAGCGGGAGGGCCCCAGATACGCAGTATTTT

j_call: TRBJ1-1
v_call: TRBV7-9
d_call: .
clone_size: few
cdr3_aa: CASTSSRVGTEAFF
cdr3_nt: TGTGCCAGCACCTCGTCCAGGGTAGGAACTGAAGCTTTCTTT

j_call: TRBJ2-5
v_call: TRBV28
d_call: .
clone_size: few
cdr3_aa: CASSFQGGGKETQYF
cdr3_nt: TGTGCCAGCAGTTTTCAGGGGGGTGGAAAAGAGACCCAGTACTTC

j_call: TRBJ2-7
v_call: TRBV6-5
d_call: .
clone_size: .
cdr3_aa: CASSYSTPSSYEQYF
cdr3_nt: TGTGCCAGCAGTTACTCGACACCGAGCTCCTACGAGCAGTACTTC

j_call: TRBJ2-7
v_call: TRBV13
d_call: .
clone_size: .
cdr3_aa: CASSFTGPRYEQYF
cdr3_nt: TGTGCCAGCAGCTTTACAGGGCCCCGCTACGAGCAGTACTTC